The rows below give T cell receptor beta chains drawn from one sample of a study of T cell repertoires in cytomegalovirus infection. No antigen has been identified for these receptors. MiXCR, run by TCRdb on the reads, gives a single entry per CDR3 protein. The data hold 450,000 to 650,000 distinct CDR3 sequences, with around 40% observed a single time. This specimen consisted of cultured PBMCs, obtained from culture after CMV antigen stimulation. These receptors all stem from a human donor in good health (CMV status not recorded). Some clones in this sample may be carry-over from other donors' samples. CDR3s include the opening cysteine and the closing phenylalanine or tryptophan. The D gene is left open where the match is weak. Clone sizes are given selectively: once, few, many, or a class where the clone is expanded.

V gene	J gene	D gene	clone size	CDR3 DNA	CDR3 protein
TRBV7-9	TRBJ2-7	NA	NA	TGTGCCAGCAGCTTAGGAGCAGGTAACGACGAGCAGTACTTC	CASSLGAGNDEQYF
TRBV4-1	TRBJ2-1	TRBD2	NA	TGCGCCAGCAGCCAAGCCGGACTAGCGGGAGGGGTTAATGAGCAGTTCTTC	CASSQAGLAGGVNEQFF
TRBV7-2	TRBJ2-7	TRBD2	few	TGTGCCAGCAGCCGATATCTAGCGGCCTCCTACGAGCAGTACTTC	CASSRYLAASYEQYF
TRBV9	TRBJ2-7	TRBD2	NA	TGTGCCAGCAGCGTAGGTGGTAGCGGGAGGACCTCCTACGAGCAGTACTTC	CASSVGGSGRTSYEQYF
TRBV6-5	TRBJ1-1	NA	once	TGTGCCAGCAGTGAAAACAGGGTAACTGAAGCTTTCTTT	CASSENRVTEAFF
TRBV7-3	TRBJ2-1	TRBD2	few	TGTGCCAGCAGCTTAAGGGCGACTAGCGGCGATGAGCAGTTCTTC	CASSLRATSGDEQFF
TRBV12-3/TRBV12-4	TRBJ1-2	TRBD1	NA	TGTGCCAGCAGTTTGGGACAGGTTTTTGGCTACACCTTC	CASSLGQVFGYTF
TRBV29-1	TRBJ1-5	TRBD1	NA	TGCAGCGTCACGACAGGGTCCGGAGATCAGCCCCAGCATTTT	CSVTTGSGDQPQHF
TRBV7-8	TRBJ1-2	NA	few	TGTGCCAGCAGCTCCGGGACGCCGGGGAGATATGGCTACACCTTC	CASSSGTPGRYGYTF
TRBV27	TRBJ1-1	TRBD1	few	TGTGCCAGCAGTTACAGGGGCGGGGGCACTGAAGCTTTCTTT	CASSYRGGGTEAFF
TRBV5-4	TRBJ1-4	TRBD1	NA	TGTGCCAGCAGCTCCGGGACAGGGGAAACTAATGAAAAACTGTTTTTT	CASSSGTGETNEKLFF
TRBV7-2	TRBJ2-7	TRBD2	few	TGTGCCAGCAGCTTTAGCGGGGGGAGTACCGAGCAGTACTTC	CASSFSGGSTEQYF
TRBV7-9	TRBJ2-7	TRBD2	NA	TGTGCCAGCAGCTTAACGGGACTAGCGGCGAACTACGAGCAGTACTTC	CASSLTGLAANYEQYF
TRBV6-6	TRBJ1-4	NA	few	TGTGCCAGCAGTTACTCCCAAGAAAAACTGTTTTTT	CASSYSQEKLFF
TRBV10-2	TRBJ2-7	NA	many	TGCGCCAGCAGTGACAGCTCCTACGAGCAGTACTTC	CASSDSSYEQYF
TRBV7-6	TRBJ1-1	NA	NA	TGTGCCAGCAGCCCATCCGGGGGGAAAGCTTTCTTT	CASSPSGGKAFF
TRBV7-9	TRBJ2-7	TRBD1	NA	TGTGCCAGCAGTAACCGACAGGGCGTATACGAGCAGTACTTC	CASSNRQGVYEQYF
TRBV27	TRBJ2-1	NA	NA	TGTGCCAGCAGTTTTGGGACGGCTGAGCAGTTCTTC	CASSFGTAEQFF
TRBV7-8	TRBJ2-3	TRBD1	NA	TGTGCCAGCAGCCGACCGACAGGGCGGGTGGGCACAGATACGCAGTATTTT	CASSRPTGRVGTDTQYF
TRBV7-8	TRBJ2-7	TRBD2	many	TGTGCCAGCAGCGGGGCGCTAGCGGGTGTGTATGAGCAGTACTTC	CASSGALAGVYEQYF
TRBV5-4	TRBJ2-1	TRBD2	few	TGTGCCAGCAGCCCCGGGACTAGCGGGAGAATAAATGAGCAGTTCTTC	CASSPGTSGRINEQFF
TRBV7-8	TRBJ1-1	NA	NA	TGTGCCAGCAGTTACGTTGACCGGCCAAACACTGAAGCTTTCTTT	CASSYVDRPNTEAFF
TRBV7-8	TRBJ2-7	TRBD1	NA	TGTGCCAGCAGCTTACTATCCGGGACAGGGGTCTACGAGCAGTACTTC	CASSLLSGTGVYEQYF
TRBV20-1	TRBJ2-1	NA	few	TGCAGTGCTAGTTTTGTGGGGAACAATGAGCAGTTCTTC	CSASFVGNNEQFF
TRBV12-3/TRBV12-4	TRBJ2-7	TRBD2	NA	TGTGCCAGCAGTACCCCGGGGGGGGGCTCCTACGAGCAGTACTTC	CASSTPGGGSYEQYF
TRBV7-9	TRBJ2-3	TRBD1	few	TGTGCCAGCAGGGGGGACAGGGGAGGAACAGATACGCAGTATTTT	CASRGDRGGTDTQYF